This T cell receptor (beta chain) was retrieved from a study of response to subunit inactivated influenza vaccine. Study observations and caveats: Every seasonal influenza vaccination brings in few new T cells, the authors suggested.

Comments on this clonotype: The antigen is not known.

TCRdb fed the RT-PCR reads into MiXCR, producing one record per CDR3 protein. The table includes 550,000 to 600,000 distinct CDR3 sequences, 12% detected once. The CDR3 runs to 15 residues. CDR1 is SGHTA and CDR2 is FQGNSA in the germline V gene. Trimming at V came to 1 base and at J to 4 bases, leaving 7 bases not matched to a gene. The chain has TRBV7-2 and TRBJ2-7; 7 bases match TRBD1. The input for sequencing was PBMCs from blood, taken on the day of vaccination. The TCR comes from a man aged 45 to 65 who received an inactivated influenza vaccine. The DNA of the CDR3 is TGTGCCAGCAGCTTAGAGGGGGCTATCGGGTACGAGCAGTACTTC. It yields the protein CASSLEGAIGYEQYF.